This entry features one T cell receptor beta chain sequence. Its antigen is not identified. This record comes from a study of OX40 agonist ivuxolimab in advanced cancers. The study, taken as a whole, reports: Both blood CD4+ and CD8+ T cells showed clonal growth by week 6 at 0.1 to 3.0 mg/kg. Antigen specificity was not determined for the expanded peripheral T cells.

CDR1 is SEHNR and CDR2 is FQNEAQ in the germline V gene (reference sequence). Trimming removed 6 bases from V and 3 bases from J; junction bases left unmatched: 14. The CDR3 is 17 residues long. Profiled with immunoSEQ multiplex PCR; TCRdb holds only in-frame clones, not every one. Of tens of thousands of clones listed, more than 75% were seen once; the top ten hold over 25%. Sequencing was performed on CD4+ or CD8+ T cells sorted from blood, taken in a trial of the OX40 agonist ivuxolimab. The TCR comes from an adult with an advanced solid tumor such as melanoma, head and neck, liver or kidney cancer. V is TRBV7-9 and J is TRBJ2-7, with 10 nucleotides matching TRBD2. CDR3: CASSSLAGGQTDYEQYF. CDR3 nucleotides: TGTGCCAGCAGTTCCTTAGCGGGGGGCCAGACCGACTACGAGCAGTACTTC.